The 32 T cell receptor beta chains presented below share a single source sample, sequenced in a study of OX40 agonist ivuxolimab in advanced cancers. TCRdb's copy holds only in-frame clones and misses some; the assay was immunoSEQ multiplex PCR. This sample has 50,000 to 70,000 clones; 93% occur once, and the top ten carry 15% to 20%. This specimen was CD4+ or CD8+ T cells sorted from blood, taken in a trial of the OX40 agonist ivuxolimab. Every receptor here comes from an adult with an advanced solid tumor such as melanoma, head and neck, liver or kidney cancer.

The chain carries TRBV4-2 and TRBJ1-1; D not resolved. Germline lookup yields CDR1 LGHNA and CDR2 YNFKEQ. Trimming cost V 2 bases and J 5 bases, with 12 bases left between them. The CDR3 covers 14 residues. The CDR3 reads CASSQPPLETEAFF. The CDR3 bases are TGTGCCAGCAGCCAACCCCCTCTAGAGACTGAAGCTTTCTTT.

The chain uses TRBV27 and TRBJ2-1; the D is unclear. Trimming cost V 3 bases and J 0 bases, with 9 bases left between them. Germline V gives CDR1 MNHEY, CDR2 SMNVEV (reference sequence). CDR3 length equals 15 residues. CDR3 sequence: CASSFAHYSYNEQFF. CDR3 sequence (DNA): TGTGCCAGCAGTTTCGCGCATTACTCCTACAATGAGCAGTTCTTC.

This chain links TRBV6-4 with TRBJ2-7; D possibly corresponds to TRBD2 (10 bases). Between the trimmed V and J ends, which lost 5 bases and 3 bases, there was a span of 23 bases. The CDR3 covers 17 residues. CDR1 is MRHNA and CDR2 is SNTAGT in the germline V gene. The CDR3 protein is CASSTGGSLAGVYEQYF. The DNA of the CDR3 is TGTGCCAGCAGTACAGGGGGCTCTCTAGCGGGAGTCTACGAGCAGTACTTC.

The V gene is TRBV28, the J gene TRBJ2-5, with D uncertain. This CDR3 comprises 14 residues. The V gene's germline CDR1 is MDHEN and CDR2 SYDVKM. With 6 bases removed from V and 2 bases from J, the gap between germline ends came to 13 bases. The CDR3 bases are TGTGCCAGCAGCCACCTTGACGGACAAGAGACCCAGTACTTC. Translation: CASSHLDGQETQYF.

The chain recombines TRBV5-6 with TRBJ2-7; 9 bases match TRBD1. The CDR3 has 15 residues. The J segment lost 4 bases and the V segment lost 0 bases, leaving 5 bases of the junction unmatched. CDR1 and CDR2 (germline): SGHDT, YYEEEE. The CDR3 reads CASSLGGGQGYEQYF. The CDR3 DNA is TGTGCCAGCAGCTTGGGTGGGGGACAGGGATACGAGCAGTACTTC.

Note on this clone: The sample contains more than one DNA sequence encoding this CDR3. This rearrangement joins TRBV19 to TRBJ2-7, with D perhaps TRBD1 or TRBD2 (5 bases each). This CDR3 is built from 15 residues. Trimming cost V 6 bases and J 2 bases, with 17 bases left between them. CDR1 and CDR2 (germline): LNHDA, SQIVND (reference sequence). The CDR3 here is CASSPGTGGTYEQYF. CDR3 coding DNA: TGTGCCAGTAGCCCCGGGACGGGTGGAACCTACGAGCAGTACTTC.

V is TRBV6-5 and J is TRBJ1-5; TRBD1 matches 7 bases. With 4 bases clipped from V and 6 bases from J, the junction kept 6 bases outside the gene matches. The CDR3 is made up of 14 amino acids. From germline, CDR1 is MNHEY and CDR2 SVGAGI. CDR3 in DNA: TGTGCCAGCAGTTCGTTACAGGGGTTTCAGCCCCAGCATTTT. This codes for CASSSLQGFQPQHF.

The chain uses TRBV5-4 and TRBJ2-7; TRBD2 might be the D (6 bases). V was trimmed by 4 bases and J by 5 bases, leaving 19 bases between them. The CDR3 has 15 amino acids. In germline, CDR1 is SGHNT, CDR2 YYREEE (reference sequence). The CDR3 DNA reads TGTGCCAGCAGCCACCGGGGACTGGTTCCCAACGAGCAGTACTTC. Its protein is CASSHRGLVPNEQYF.

The chain has TRBV10-3 and TRBJ1-5; D call uncertain. Trimming took 8 bases from V and 2 from J, leaving 19 bases between them. Germline V gene sequence: CDR1 ENHRY, CDR2 SYGVKD. The CDR3 length is 16 residues. CDR3 coding DNA: TGTGCCATCTCGGCCGGTCAGGATGCTGGCAATCAGCCCCAGCATTTT. Translated: CAISAGQDAGNQPQHF.

J is TRBJ2-2 and V is TRBV14, with D hard to call. The CDR3 covers 15 residues. CDR1 and CDR2 (germline): SGHDN, FVKESK. V was shortened by 0 bases and J by 6 bases, with 11 bases between the two germline ends. CDR3 region: CASSQEPAPPGELFF. In DNA, the CDR3 is TGTGCCAGCAGCCAAGAACCGGCACCCCCCGGGGAGCTGTTTTTT.

This clone was seen just once. The rearrangement uses TRBV27 and TRBJ2-7; 10 bases agree with TRBD1. This CDR3 is built from 13 residues. Germline CDR1 reads MNHEY; CDR2 reads SMNVEV (reference sequence). V shed 7 bases and J 6 bases; nucleotides not matched to a gene: 6. DNA of the CDR3: TGTGCCAGCAATGACAGGGGGCTTCGCGAGCAGTACTTC. Encoded protein: CASNDRGLREQYF.

The V gene is TRBV7-9, the J gene TRBJ2-3, with no clear D. V was shortened by 5 bases and J by 3 bases, with 12 bases between the two germline ends. The V gene's germline CDR1 is SEHNR and CDR2 FQNEAQ (reference sequence). The CDR3 spans 14 residues. Written as DNA, the CDR3 is TGTGCCAGCAGCCCTACAACCGCGACAGATACGCAGTATTTT. This sequence encodes CASSPTTATDTQYF.

The chain has TRBV4-3 and TRBJ1-2, with D hard to call. Trimming removed 4 bases from V and 3 bases from J, with 24 bases in between. The CDR3 runs to 18 residues. Looked up from germline, CDR1 is LGHNA and CDR2 is YSLEER. The CDR3 spells CASSPEWGERLFDYGYTF. The CDR3 bases are TGCGCCAGCAGCCCCGAGTGGGGAGAGAGGTTATTTGACTATGGCTACACCTTC.

The chain employs TRBV2 and TRBJ1-4; no definite D call. V lost 2 bases, J lost 2 bases, and 9 bases lay in between. The CDR3 is made up of 15 amino acids. Germline V gene data show CDR1 as SNHLY and CDR2 as FYNNEI. The CDR3 loop reads CASSETKTTNEKLFF. The CDR3 nucleotides are TGTGCCAGCAGTGAAACAAAGACGACTAATGAAAAACTGTTTTTT.

The genes are TRBV4-3 and TRBJ2-2; 11 nucleotides match TRBD2. From germline, CDR1 is LGHNA and CDR2 YSLEER. The CDR3 is made up of 17 amino acids. V trimming: 4 bases; J trimming: 4 bases; junction bases outside the gene matches: 8. CDR3 bases: TGCGCCAGCAGCCCGGGGGTAGCGGGAGGGCCCACCGGGGAGCTGTTTTTT. Translated: CASSPGVAGGPTGELFF.

The count of this clone is one. The chain recombines TRBV19 with TRBJ2-1; weak D call: TRBD2 (6 bases). The germline V gene encodes CDR1 LNHDA and CDR2 SQIVND (reference sequence). This CDR3 has 12 amino acids. V dropped 2 bases and J dropped 10 bases, with 9 bases sitting between them. DNA for the CDR3: TGTGCCAGTAGTATACCTGGGGGGGAGCAGTTCTTC. Translation: CASSIPGGEQFF.

The J gene is TRBJ2-3, the V gene TRBV19; TRBD2 matches at 8 bases. The CDR3 length is 15 residues. Looked up from germline, CDR1 is LNHDA and CDR2 is SQIVND (reference sequence). V lost 1 base to trimming and J lost 3 bases; unmatched junction nucleotides: 3. CDR3 sequence: CASSIGTSRTDTQYF. CDR3 bases: TGTGCCAGTAGTATAGGGACTAGCAGAACAGATACGCAGTATTTT.

V and J are TRBV5-4 and TRBJ1-1, with D possibly matching TRBD1 (5 bases). With 4 bases removed from V and 3 bases from J, the gap between germline ends came to 22 bases. This CDR3 is 17 amino acids long. The germline gives CDR1 SGHNT, CDR2 YYREEE (reference sequence). The chain's CDR3 is CASSNSLGRIGDTEAFF. CDR3 nucleotide sequence: TGTGCCAGCAGCAATAGCCTGGGACGGATTGGGGACACTGAAGCTTTCTTT.

In its sample, this clone was seen once. The chain combines TRBV27 with TRBJ2-6; D may be TRBD1 or TRBD2 (5 bases each). The CDR3 loop spans 15 amino acids. The V gene's germline CDR1 is MNHEY and CDR2 SMNVEV (reference sequence). Trimming removed 4 bases at V and 2 bases at J, with 9 bases between. The CDR3 DNA is TGTGCCAGCAGTTATGGGGGACCTGGGGCCAACGTCCTGACTTTC. Amino acid sequence: CASSYGGPGANVLTF.

The chain has TRBV13 and TRBJ2-3, with D possibly TRBD1 on 5 matching bases. The V end lost 0 bases, the J end lost 5 bases, and 6 bases lay between the germline ends. The CDR3 spans 13 residues. Germline-derived CDR1 and CDR2 are PRHDT and FYEKMQ (reference sequence). The CDR3 region has the DNA TGTGCCAGCAGCTTAGGGACAGAAGATACGCAGTATTTT. This translates into CASSLGTEDTQYF.

The chain employs TRBV4-2 and TRBJ2-7, with TRBD2 matching 8 bases. This CDR3 is built from 13 residues. V gave up 2 bases and J gave up 3 bases; unmatched junction bases: 0. Germline loops: CDR1 LGHNA, CDR2 YNFKEQ. For the CDR3, the DNA is TGTGCCAGCAGCCAACTAGCGGGCTACGAGCAGTACTTC. Its translation: CASSQLAGYEQYF.

This chain joins TRBV10-3 and TRBJ2-7; possible D gene TRBD2, 5 bases. Trimming pared 1 base from V and 3 bases from J, leaving 16 bases between. Per the germline V gene, CDR1 is ENHRY and CDR2 is SYGVKD. This CDR3 is 16 amino acids long. The CDR3 loop is CAISEFVVELGYEQYF. In DNA form, the CDR3 reads TGTGCCATCAGTGAGTTCGTCGTCGAACTAGGCTACGAGCAGTACTTC.

The V gene is TRBV23-1, the J gene TRBJ2-6; D is perhaps TRBD2 (5 bases). TRBV23-1 counts as an open reading frame of uncertain function. The CDR3 has 20 residues. V was clipped by 3 bases and J by 0 bases, with 21 bases between them. This chain's CDR3 is CASSHRVTGNRGSGANVLTF. The CDR3 DNA reads as TGCGCCAGCAGTCATAGGGTTACGGGAAACAGAGGCTCTGGGGCCAACGTCCTGACTTTC.

V usage is TRBV28 and J usage is TRBJ2-3; TRBD2 aligns across 7 bases. CDR3 length: 15 amino acids. Trimming at V came to 6 bases and at J to 3 bases, leaving 9 bases not matched to a gene. The germline V gene has CDR1 MDHEN and CDR2 SYDVKM. The CDR3 here is CASSLWAGETDTQYF. CDR3 coding DNA: TGTGCCAGCAGCCTATGGGCGGGAGAGACAGATACGCAGTATTTT.

This rearrangement joins TRBV28 to TRBJ2-7; D is uncertain. Germline values: CDR1 MDHEN, CDR2 SYDVKM. This CDR3 has 14 residues. V lost 1 base and J 2 bases, leaving 9 bases between the germline ends. This CDR3 is CASSLYNSAYEQYF. The CDR3 DNA follows: TGTGCCAGCAGTTTATACAACAGCGCCTACGAGCAGTACTTC. The full variable domain, completed using reference TRBV28 and TRBJ2-7, is DVKVTQSSRYLVKRTGEKVFLECVQDMDHENMFWYRQDPGLGLRLIYFSYDVKMKEKGDIPEGYSVSREKKERFSLILESASTNQTSMYLCASSLYNSAYEQYFGPGTRLTVT.

This chain joins TRBV4-1 and TRBJ1-1, with a tentative D call TRBD1 (6 bases). Germline lookup yields CDR1 MGHRA and CDR2 YSYEKL. The V gene lost 1 base and the J gene lost 10 bases, with 22 bases spanning the gap. The CDR3 has 16 amino acids. CDR3: CASSQGRGGVEGPAFF. CDR3 DNA: TGCGCCAGCAGCCAAGGCCGAGGGGGGGTGGAAGGTCCAGCTTTCTTT.

The CDR3 DNA follows: TGTGCCAGCAGCTTGAAGGGACAGGGCCTCTCTGGGGCCAACGTCCTGACTTTC. Translating it yields CASSLKGQGLSGANVLTF. V gene TRBV5-6 combines with J gene TRBJ2-6, with TRBD1 identical over 9 bases. The germline V gene encodes CDR1 SGHDT and CDR2 YYEEEE. With 1 base clipped from V and 0 bases from J, the junction kept 5 bases outside the gene matches. The CDR3 extends over 18 amino acids.

This chain joins TRBV7-9 and TRBJ2-3; D unresolved. There are 14 residues in the CDR3. CDR1 and CDR2 (germline): SEHNR, FQNEAQ (reference sequence). V was pared by 1 base and J by 1 base, with 6 bases between. The CDR3 DNA reads TGTGCCAGCAGCTTAGGAGCAGGCACAGATACGCAGTATTTT. Its protein is CASSLGAGTDTQYF.

The J gene is TRBJ2-7, the V gene TRBV27; 7 bases are a match to TRBD1. The CDR3 spans 16 residues. Trimming took 1 base from V and 5 from J; bases not matched to a gene: 11. Germline CDR1 MNHEY, CDR2 SMNVEV (reference sequence). The CDR3 nucleotides are TGTGCCAGCAGTTTATGGGGGACAGACGCATCCGACGAGCAGTACTTC. It yields the protein CASSLWGTDASDEQYF.

This clone was seen only once. The V call is TRBV10-3, the J call TRBJ2-5; 10 nucleotides match TRBD2. The CDR3 sequence is 16 residues long. The V gene's germline CDR1 is ENHRY and CDR2 SYGVKD. Trimming took 6 bases from V and 4 from J; bases not matched to a gene: 11. DNA of the CDR3: TGTGCCATCAGGCCCCTAGCGGGAGTAGTGTCAGAGACCCAGTACTTC. This gives the protein CAIRPLAGVVSETQYF.

The chain carries TRBV7-9 and TRBJ2-1; D is perhaps TRBD2 (6 bases). There are 15 residues in the CDR3. Germline loops: CDR1 SEHNR, CDR2 FQNEAQ (reference sequence). V lost 1 base and J lost 3, with 10 bases in between. The DNA of the CDR3 is TGTGCCAGCAGCTTAGTAACGGACTACTACAATGAGCAGTTCTTC. The encoded protein is CASSLVTDYYNEQFF.

The rearrangement joins TRBV7-8 to TRBJ1-5; D might be TRBD1 (5 bases). The CDR3 sequence is 15 residues long. Germline V gene sequence: CDR1 SGHVS, CDR2 FQNEAQ. Trimming took 5 bases from V and 3 from J, leaving 14 bases between them. The CDR3 here is CASSLWGEHNQPQHF. CDR3 DNA sequence: TGTGCCAGCAGCCTATGGGGGGAGCACAATCAGCCCCAGCATTTT.